One and the same sample provided the 18 T cell receptor beta chains below, sequenced in a study of CD8 T cells in Susac syndrome. A quantity of about 0.5 to 1 ug RNA underwent reverse transcription using random hexamers. One entry per CDR3 protein, called by TCRdb with MiXCR from the immunoSEQ multiplex PCR reads. This table has 200,000 to 300,000 distinct CDR3 sequences, just over 90% appearing once. The sample comprised CD4+ T cells from PBMCs. The receptors come from a human donor with multiple sclerosis.

The gene calls are TRBV2 and TRBJ1-1; 7 bases are a match to TRBD1. Trimming removed 4 bases from V and 0 bases from J; junction bases left unmatched: 2. The germline V gene encodes CDR1 SNHLY and CDR2 FYNNEI. This CDR3 is built from 14 residues. As DNA, the CDR3 is TGTGCCAGCAGTGCGGGACAGTTGAACACTGAAGCTTTCTTT. Its protein is CASSAGQLNTEAFF.

The chain uses TRBV20-1 and TRBJ2-1, with TRBD2 matching 14 bases. V lost 6 bases, J lost 5 bases, and 9 bases stayed unmatched. This CDR3 comprises 16 residues. Germline CDR1 DFQATT, CDR2 SNEGSKA (reference sequence). The CDR3 nucleotides are TGCAGTGCCCCAGGACTAGCGGGAGGTACTGACAATGAGCAGTTCTTC. The encoded protein is CSAPGLAGGTDNEQFF.

The chain uses TRBV2 and TRBJ2-5; a weak D match, TRBD2 (6 bases). Trimming shortened V by 7 bases and J by 5 bases, and 14 bases separated the two germline ends. The CDR3 is 13 amino acids. CDR1 is SNHLY, CDR2 FYNNEI, per germline. CDR3 coding DNA: TGTGCCAGCACGGGGACTGGGGAGGAGACCCAGTACTTC. The encoded protein is CASTGTGEETQYF. Full variable domain (remainder filled in from reference TRBV2 and TRBJ2-5): EPEVTQTPSHQVTQMGQEVILRCVPISNHLYFYWYRQILGQKVEFLVSFYNNEISEKSEIFDDQFSVERPDGSNFTLKIRSTKLEDSAMYFCASTGTGEETQYFGPGTRLLVL.

The J gene is TRBJ1-2, the V gene TRBV5-1; perhaps TRBD1 as D (5 bases). V was trimmed by 4 bases and J by 2 bases, leaving 12 bases between them. This CDR3 is built from 14 residues. Germline CDR1 is SGHRS and CDR2 is YFSETQ. The CDR3 sequence: CASSPGGVNYGYTF. The CDR3 DNA follows: TGCGCCAGCAGCCCCGGAGGGGTAAACTATGGCTACACCTTC.

This chain joins TRBV29-1 and TRBJ2-5; no clear D. The CDR3 spans 12 residues. The germline gives CDR1 SQVTM, CDR2 ANQGSEA. The V end lost 7 bases, the J end lost 1 base, and 10 bases lay between the germline ends. The CDR3: CSAVRIQETQYF. The CDR3 DNA reads TGCAGCGCCGTTAGGATCCAAGAGACCCAGTACTTC.

The chain carries TRBV7-9 and TRBJ1-1; D gene uncertain. There are 18 residues in the CDR3. Trimming pared 3 bases from V and 5 bases from J, leaving 25 bases between. Germline CDR1 SEHNR, CDR2 FQNEAQ (reference sequence). The CDR3, as DNA: TGTGCCAGCAGCTTGGGAACCTACAACAGAGGCGGGAGGACTGAAGCTTTCTTT. This codes for CASSLGTYNRGGRTEAFF.

The chain couples TRBV2 to TRBJ2-2; 12 nucleotides align to TRBD2. The germline gives CDR1 SNHLY, CDR2 FYNNEI. Germline trimming cut 8 bases from V and 6 bases from J; bases unmatched to any gene: 10. The CDR3 is made up of 16 amino acids. Here the CDR3 reads CASRPGLAGGPGELFF. The DNA for the CDR3 is TGTGCCAGCCGTCCCGGGCTAGCGGGAGGGCCCGGGGAGCTGTTTTTT.

The chain couples TRBV19 to TRBJ1-1; D call uncertain. The CDR3 totals 13 residues. Trimming cost V 6 bases and J 3 bases, with 11 bases left between them. Germline V gene lookup returns CDR1 LNHDA and CDR2 SQIVND (reference sequence). In DNA form, the CDR3 reads TGTGCCAGTAGGAACGTGAGGGACACTGAAGCTTTCTTT. Residues: CASRNVRDTEAFF.

The count of this clonotype is one. The chain has TRBV29-1 and TRBJ2-1; D might be TRBD1 (5 bases). The germline V gene has CDR1 SQVTM and CDR2 ANQGSEA. The CDR3 totals 14 residues. V lost 0 bases and J 12 bases, leaving 18 bases between the germline ends. Here the CDR3 reads CSVEDRETRTTQFF. In nucleotides, the CDR3 is TGCAGCGTTGAAGACAGGGAAACGAGGACGACGCAGTTCTTC.

In its sample, this clonotype was seen a few times. This chain uses TRBV6-1 with TRBJ2-5; possibly TRBD2 for D (5 bases). Trimming took 10 bases from V and 5 from J, leaving 14 bases between them. Germline V gene data show CDR1 as MNHNS and CDR2 as SASEGT. CDR3 length equals 12 residues. For the CDR3, the DNA is TGTGCCACGCCGCGTGCGGGTGAGACCCAGTACTTC. Translating it yields CATPRAGETQYF.

The V call is TRBV11-2, the J call TRBJ2-7; no clear D gene. Looked up from germline, CDR1 is SGHAT and CDR2 is FQNNGV. V was cut by 1 base and J by 3 bases, with 7 bases left in between. This CDR3 region has 13 residues. CDR3 DNA sequence: TGTGCCAGCAGCTTAGTGGGCAACTACGAGCAGTACTTC. This codes for CASSLVGNYEQYF.

The V gene is TRBV9, the J gene TRBJ1-6, with 8 bases aligning to TRBD1. CDR3 length: 18 residues. The germline gives CDR1 SGDLS, CDR2 YYNGEE. Germline trimming cut 4 bases from V and 0 bases from J; bases unmatched to any gene: 9. The CDR3 reads CASSPGTGESSYNSPLHF. Written as DNA, the CDR3 is TGTGCCAGCAGCCCAGGGACAGGAGAAAGCTCCTATAATTCACCCCTCCACTTT.

The rearrangement joins TRBV30 to TRBJ1-2, with 7 bases matching TRBD1. The CDR3 loop spans 13 amino acids. Germline CDR1 reads GTSNPN; CDR2 reads SVGIG (reference sequence). Trimming removed 0 bases from V and 5 bases from J; junction bases left unmatched: 3. The CDR3, as DNA: TGTGCCTGGAGTGTACAGGGGTATTATGGCTACACCTTC. Its protein product is CAWSVQGYYGYTF.

There are a few counts of this clonotype. This chain connects TRBV6-1 to TRBJ2-7, with a tentative D call TRBD2 (6 bases). V was clipped by 6 bases and J by 6 bases, with 18 bases between them. The V gene's germline CDR1 is MNHNS and CDR2 SASEGT. The CDR3 loop spans 14 amino acids. CDR3 amino acids: CASSGGGSASEQYF. The DNA of the CDR3 is TGTGCCAGCAGCGGGGGAGGCTCCGCTTCCGAGCAGTACTTC.

V usage is TRBV14 and J usage is TRBJ2-3; D may be TRBD2 (5 bases). CDR1 is SGHDN and CDR2 is FVKESK in the germline V gene. The CDR3 spans 14 residues. The germline V and J ends were trimmed by 1 base and 6 bases, with 11 bases remaining between them. The CDR3 loop is CASSQAGVGDTQYF. The DNA for the CDR3 is TGTGCCAGCAGCCAAGCCGGGGTAGGGGATACGCAGTATTTT.

The chain couples TRBV3-1 to TRBJ2-5; unclear D gene. V was trimmed by 3 bases and J by 3 bases, leaving 14 bases between them. This CDR3 has 15 residues. The germline gives CDR1 LGHDT, CDR2 YNNKEL (reference sequence). The CDR3 here is CASSHKVVWEETQYF. The DNA for the CDR3 is TGTGCCAGCAGCCATAAAGTAGTGTGGGAAGAGACCCAGTACTTC.

In this sample, this clonotype turned up once. CDR3 DNA sequence: TGTGCCAGCTCACGGACAGGGGAATTGAGCCCCAACTATGGCTACACCTTC. Protein sequence: CASSRTGELSPNYGYTF. The rearrangement links TRBV18 to TRBJ1-2; 9 nucleotides line up with TRBD1. After removal of 4 bases from V and 2 bases from J, the junction contained 11 bases not matched to a gene. Germline V lookup: CDR1 KGHSH, CDR2 LQKENI. The CDR3 runs to 17 residues.

The V call is TRBV11-3, the J call TRBJ2-1; 7 nucleotides agree with TRBD1. This CDR3 is built from 15 residues. Germline CDR1 and CDR2: SGHNT and YENEEA. After removal of 4 bases from V and 2 bases from J, the junction contained 5 bases not matched to a gene. CDR3 protein: CASSSGTVAYNEQFF. In DNA form, the CDR3 reads TGTGCCAGCAGCTCCGGGACAGTCGCCTACAATGAGCAGTTCTTC.